This T cell receptor (beta chain) was documented in a study of human T cells and chemical hapten exposure. Described time point: patch test 2, 6 weeks after DPC sensitization. The treatment was: therapeutic diphenylcyclopropenone sensitization with weekly scalp DPC. The library gave individual cDNA molecules unique molecular identifiers. As processed by the authors: 95,638 TCRs per sample was the median, with a range of 23,224 to 690,600. MiXCR, applied by TCRdb to the RACE reads, yields one record per CDR3 protein. The V and J calls follow TCRdb's processing rather than the paper's. This repertoire shows 100,000 or so distinct CDR3 sequences, approximately 9.3% found once; its top ten account for just over 2%. Trimming took 4 bases from V and 8 from J, leaving 12 bases between them. The germline gives CDR1 DFQATT, CDR2 SNEGSKA (reference sequence). The CDR3 covers 12 residues. This clonotype has a count of ten or more.

The chain employs TRBV20-1 and TRBJ2-1, with TRBD2 as a possible D gene (5 bases). The receptor comes from a woman in her thirties or forties with alopecia areata. Some clones in this sample may be carry-over from other donors' samples. This specimen consisted of whole blood, obtained in connection with sensitization to the hapten diphenylcyclopropenone (DPC). The CDR3 spells CSAIGFGDEQFF. CDR3 nucleotides: TGCAGTGCTATTGGTTTCGGGGATGAGCAGTTCTTC.